The sequence of this TCR beta chain was determined in a study of blood T cell repertoires in COVID-19. Whole-study context: Collection of acute and convalescent COVID-19 samples took place in the United States, Italy and Spain. PBMCs, B-cell-depleted T cells, or T cells provided the cDNA or gDNA that made up the material.

In the authors' methods: Researchers report that nucleated cell counts were estimated from reference gene primer amplification. Produced via immunoSEQ multiplex PCR; TCRdb's table is partial and in-frame only. V, J and clone size are those of that table, while D and trimming were read from the DNA. In the table there are about 140,000 clones, 79% of which are singletons. This CDR3 comprises 13 residues. The V end was cut by 6 bases, the J end by 4 bases, with 10 bases between. CDR1 and CDR2 (germline): MDHEN, SYDVKM. V gene TRBV28 combines with J gene TRBJ2-1; a possible D gene is TRBD1 (6 bases). This TCR derives from a man over 45 with active or convalescent COVID-19. Input material: peripheral blood. The chain's CDR3 is CASSPRGYNEQFF. CDR3 DNA sequence: TGTGCCAGCAGCCCCAGGGGTTACAATGAGCAGTTCTTC.